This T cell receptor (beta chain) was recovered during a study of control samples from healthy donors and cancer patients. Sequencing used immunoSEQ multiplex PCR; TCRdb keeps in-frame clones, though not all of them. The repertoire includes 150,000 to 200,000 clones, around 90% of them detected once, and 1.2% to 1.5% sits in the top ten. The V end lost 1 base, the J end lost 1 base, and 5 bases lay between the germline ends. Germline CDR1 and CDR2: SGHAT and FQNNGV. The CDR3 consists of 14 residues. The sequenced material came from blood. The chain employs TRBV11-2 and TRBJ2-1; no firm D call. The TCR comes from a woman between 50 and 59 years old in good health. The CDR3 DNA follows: TGTGCCAGCAGCTTAGGGGCGTCCTACAATGAGCAGTTCTTC. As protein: CASSLGASYNEQFF.